Following are 32 T cell receptor beta chains from one sample sequenced in a study of cytomegalovirus exposure and HLA in healthy donors. 13 Jbeta primers and 60 Vbeta primers were used for the PCR. Some clones are missing from TCRdb's copy, which holds only in-frame ones; the method was immunoSEQ multiplex PCR. The table shows roughly 170,000 clones, with 80% to 90% occurring only once. Specimen: PBMCs. These receptors came from a girl aged 2 to 9 in good health and CMV-seropositive.

The chain has TRBV6-5 and TRBJ2-7; 9 positions match TRBD1. The V gene's germline CDR1 is MNHEY and CDR2 SVGAGI. V dropped 5 bases and J dropped 3; count of bases not matched to a gene: 8. This CDR3 region has 15 residues. The CDR3: CASSTDRGMRYEQYF. The CDR3 coding sequence is TGTGCCAGCAGTACCGACAGGGGGATGCGCTACGAGCAGTACTTC.

The V gene is TRBV9, the J gene TRBJ2-2, with TRBD1 as a possible D gene (6 bases). Trimming shortened V by 3 bases and J by 6 bases, and 12 bases separated the two germline ends. This CDR3 region has 14 residues. Germline V lookup: CDR1 SGDLS, CDR2 YYNGEE. The CDR3 spells CASSDTGSAGELFF. The CDR3 bases are TGTGCCAGCAGCGACACAGGGTCAGCCGGGGAGCTGTTTTTT.

In its sample, this clone was seen a few times. This chain connects TRBV5-4 to TRBJ2-7, with unresolved D. Trimming left V 6 bases short and J 5 bases short, with 15 bases between. This CDR3 spans 13 amino acids. Germline V gene sequence: CDR1 SGHNT, CDR2 YYREEE (reference sequence). The CDR3 spells CASKSPSYDEQYF. The CDR3 DNA reads TGTGCCAGCAAGAGCCCGAGTTACGACGAGCAGTACTTC.

This chain connects TRBV18 to TRBJ2-3; the D gene is possibly TRBD1 (6 bases). The V and J ends lost 3 bases and 0 bases respectively, with 16 bases between them. From germline, CDR1 is KGHSH and CDR2 LQKENI. The CDR3 runs 17 residues. CDR3 in amino acids: CASSPPRDTKSTDTQYF. The CDR3 region has the DNA TGTGCCAGCTCACCGCCCCGGGACACCAAAAGCACAGATACGCAGTATTTT.

The chain combines TRBV7-2 with TRBJ2-7; D unresolved. The germline gives CDR1 SGHTA, CDR2 FQGNSA. The CDR3 is made up of 13 amino acids. The V end was cut by 7 bases, the J end by 0 bases, with 10 bases between. CDR3: CASTSSPSYEQYF. As DNA, the CDR3 is TGTGCCAGCACCTCCAGTCCCTCCTACGAGCAGTACTTC.

The rearrangement joins TRBV5-8 to TRBJ2-1, with no clear D. The CDR3 runs to 12 residues. From germline, CDR1 is SGHTS and CDR2 YDEGEE. Trimming left V 3 bases short and J 9 bases short, with 10 bases between. CDR3 in DNA: TGTGCCAGCAGCTGGCGGTTCGGTGAGCAGTTCTTC. Its translation is CASSWRFGEQFF.

This clone was recorded a few times. The chain couples TRBV15 to TRBJ2-7; 8 bases align to TRBD2. The germline V gene encodes CDR1 LNHNV and CDR2 YYDKDF (reference sequence). V was pared by 6 bases and J by 0 bases, with 1 base of the junction left unmatched. The CDR3 extends over 13 amino acids. CDR3 bases: TGTGCCACCAGTGGGACTAGCTCCTACGAGCAGTACTTC. It is translated as CATSGTSSYEQYF. The whole variable domain, filled in from reference TRBV15 and TRBJ2-7, reads DAMVIQNPRYQVTQFGKPVTLSCSQTLNHNVMYWYQQKSSQAPKLLFHYYDKDFNNEADTPDNFQSRRPNTSFCFLDIRSPGLGDTAMYLCATSGTSSYEQYFGPGTRLTVT.

This chain uses TRBV6-5 with TRBJ2-5, with 10 nucleotides matching TRBD2. CDR1 and CDR2 from the germline V gene are MNHEY and SVGAGI. The CDR3 sequence is 15 residues long. V lost 4 bases and J lost 5; bases outside the gene matches: 7. The CDR3 region is CASSSPSGRRETQYF. DNA of the CDR3: TGTGCCAGCAGTTCTCCTAGCGGGAGAAGGGAGACCCAGTACTTC.

Comments on this clone: Its ends do not fully match the called genes, so a read error is possible. Different DNA sequences within this sample yield the same CDR3. V usage is TRBV10-3 and J usage is TRBJ1-1; D is ambiguous. This CDR3 is built from 13 residues. Germline-derived CDR1 and CDR2 are ENHRY and SYGVKD. CDR3 sequence reads: CAIRPRENTEAFF. In nucleotides, the CDR3 is TGTGCCATCCGCCCGAGGGAGAACACTGAAGCCTTCTTT.

This clone was seen only once. The chain recombines TRBV25-1 with TRBJ1-3; D is perhaps TRBD1 (5 bases). V dropped 4 bases and J dropped 2 bases, with 12 bases sitting between them. The CDR3 spans 15 residues. Per the germline V gene, CDR1 is MGHDK and CDR2 is SYGVNS. The CDR3 region is CASSVITGAGNTIYF. The CDR3, as DNA: TGTGCCAGCAGTGTAATAACAGGCGCTGGAAACACCATATATTTT.

This clone was recorded a few times. The rearrangement joins TRBV4-1 to TRBJ1-1; 7 positions agree with TRBD1. With 4 bases clipped from V and 1 base from J, the junction kept 3 bases outside the gene matches. The CDR3 consists of 14 residues. CDR1 and CDR2 (germline): MGHRA, YSYEKL. The chain's CDR3 is CASSPGTANTEAFF. The CDR3 nucleotides read TGCGCCAGCAGCCCAGGGACAGCGAACACTGAAGCTTTCTTT.

The J gene is TRBJ2-7, the V gene TRBV11-3; D is possibly TRBD2 (5 bases). This CDR3 is 16 amino acids long. Germline loops: CDR1 SGHNT, CDR2 YENEEA. V was trimmed by 2 bases and J by 4 bases, leaving 18 bases between them. The CDR3 spells CASSLPSGPRGYEQYF. As DNA, the CDR3 is TGTGCCAGCAGCTTACCCAGTGGGCCAAGAGGGTACGAGCAGTACTTC.

The chain employs TRBV5-1 and TRBJ2-7; 10 positions agree with TRBD2. V was pared by 0 bases and J by 0 bases, with 12 bases of the junction left unmatched. The CDR3 runs to 19 residues. The germline V gene has CDR1 SGHRS and CDR2 YFSETQ. The CDR3 DNA follows: TGCGCCAGCAGCTTGGGACTAGCGGGCGTCGTTTTGATCTCCTACGAGCAGTACTTC. As protein: CASSLGLAGVVLISYEQYF.

This clone was counted a single time. V and J are TRBV28 and TRBJ1-2, with TRBD1 matching 7 bases. J lost 7 bases, V lost 5 bases, and 7 bases had no gene match. CDR1 MDHEN and CDR2 SYDVKM come from the germline V gene. The CDR3 extends over 13 amino acids. In nucleotides, the CDR3 is TGTGCCAGCAGTCTCACAGGGGTGTCTGGCTACACCTTC. Its translation is CASSLTGVSGYTF.

This clone was seen more than once but under ten times. This chain links TRBV7-9 with TRBJ1-1; D is unclear. Trimming removed 0 bases at V and 4 bases at J, with 6 bases between. The CDR3 spans 13 residues. CDR1 and CDR2 from the germline V gene are SEHNR and FQNEAQ (reference sequence). The CDR3, as DNA: TGTGCCAGCAGCTTAGCGGCTGGCACTGAAGCTTTCTTT. This gives the protein CASSLAAGTEAFF.

The rearrangement joins TRBV14 to TRBJ1-2; D is unresolved. Trimming took 4 bases from V and 2 from J, leaving 11 bases between them. Germline V gives CDR1 SGHDN, CDR2 FVKESK. This CDR3 is built from 14 residues. CDR3 protein: CASSPLTLNYGYTF. The CDR3 region has the DNA TGTGCCAGCAGCCCCTTGACACTGAACTATGGCTACACCTTC.

This clone was picked up a small number of times. V is TRBV2 and J is TRBJ2-5; D is ambiguous. CDR1 is SNHLY and CDR2 is FYNNEI in the germline V gene. The CDR3 loop spans 11 amino acids. Deletions cut 4 bases from V and 5 bases from J, with 5 bases between. CDR3 DNA sequence: TGTGCCAGCAGTGGCCGGGAGACCCAGTACTTC. It specifies CASSGRETQYF.

The V call is TRBV9, the J call TRBJ2-3; D is possibly TRBD2 (6 bases). The CDR3 is 15 amino acids. Per the germline V gene, CDR1 is SGDLS and CDR2 is YYNGEE. Trimming cost V 1 base and J 6 bases, with 15 bases left between them. The CDR3 reads CASSVMGGGGDTQYF. The CDR3, as DNA: TGTGCCAGCAGCGTAATGGGAGGCGGAGGGGATACGCAGTATTTT.

This clone was counted between two and nine times. The chain combines TRBV7-3 with TRBJ2-7; TRBD2 matches at 7 bases. This CDR3 comprises 15 residues. After removal of 6 bases from V and 0 bases from J, the junction contained 8 bases not matched to a gene. Looked up from germline, CDR1 is SGHTA and CDR2 is FQGTGA. Written as DNA, the CDR3 is TGTGCCAGCAGTCCGGGACTAAGGAGCTCCTACGAGCAGTACTTC. Translating gives CASSPGLRSSYEQYF.

The chain joins TRBV21-1 to TRBJ1-1. TRBV21-1 is tagged as a pseudogene. The length of the CDR3 is 15 residues. CDR3 in amino acids: CATSRREGMNTEAFF. DNA of the CDR3: TGTGCCACCTCGAGGAGGGAAGGCATGAACACTGAAGCTTTCTTT.

The rearrangement joins TRBV7-2 to TRBJ1-5; 8 nucleotides align to TRBD1. Unmatched junction bases numbered 9, after V lost 5 bases and J lost 6 bases. The germline gives CDR1 SGHTA, CDR2 FQGNSA. There are 15 residues in the CDR3. The CDR3: CASSAPGTGGQPQHF. The DNA for the CDR3 is TGTGCCAGCAGCGCACCCGGGACAGGAGGTCAGCCCCAGCATTTT.

V is TRBV25-1 and J is TRBJ1-5; D gene unclear. This CDR3 comprises 13 residues. V dropped 1 base and J dropped 6 bases, with 7 bases sitting between them. From germline, CDR1 is MGHDK and CDR2 SYGVNS. CDR3 DNA sequence: TGTGCCAGCAGTGAATCGGCGGGTCAGCCCCAGCATTTT. Translated: CASSESAGQPQHF.

The chain couples TRBV19 to TRBJ2-2, with D possibly TRBD2 on 7 matching bases. Germline V CDR1 and CDR2: LNHDA, SQIVND (reference sequence). V was shortened by 6 bases and J by 6 bases, with 14 bases between the two germline ends. The CDR3 consists of 14 residues. The CDR3 loop reads CASRRRGAPGELFF. In DNA, the CDR3 is TGTGCCAGTAGAAGACGGGGGGCGCCCGGGGAGCTGTTTTTT.

The chain combines TRBV6-6 with TRBJ2-7; perhaps TRBD2 as D (5 bases). CDR3 size: 12 residues. With 2 bases removed from V and 6 bases from J, the gap between germline ends came to 8 bases. Germline CDR1 is MNHNY and CDR2 is SVGAGI (reference sequence). DNA for the CDR3: TGTGCCAGCAGTTACGCCGGGGTCGAGCAGTACTTC. Protein sequence: CASSYAGVEQYF.

V gene TRBV10-3 combines with J gene TRBJ2-7; 10 bases fit TRBD1. J gave up 3 bases and V 10 bases, and 6 bases lay outside the gene matches. Germline-derived CDR1 and CDR2 are ENHRY and SYGVKD. The CDR3 has 13 residues. Here the CDR3 DNA reads TGTGCCACCACCGGGACAGGGGTCTACGAGCAGTACTTC. Translating it yields CATTGTGVYEQYF.

J is TRBJ2-1 and V is TRBV10-3, with 11 bases fitting TRBD2. Germline trimming cut 3 bases from V and 9 bases from J; bases unmatched to any gene: 10. Germline CDR1 ENHRY, CDR2 SYGVKD. This CDR3 has 16 amino acids. The CDR3 sequence is CAISDLLSGRGVEQFF. CDR3 bases: TGTGCCATCAGTGATTTACTTAGCGGGAGGGGGGTTGAGCAGTTCTTC.

The genes are TRBV15 and TRBJ2-4, with D perhaps TRBD2 (5 bases). Germline CDR1 reads LNHNV; CDR2 reads YYDKDF (reference sequence). V shed 0 bases and J shed 0 bases, with 12 bases lying between them. The CDR3 is 17 residues long. The CDR3 coding sequence is TGTGCCACCAGCAGAGAAGTGAGGGCTATAGCCAAAAACATTCAGTACTTC. It codes for CATSREVRAIAKNIQYF.

This chain connects TRBV11-2 to TRBJ1-6; D unclear. CDR1 is SGHAT, CDR2 FQNNGV, per germline. Trimming left V 7 bases short and J 8 bases short, with 15 bases between. The CDR3 has 14 amino acids. The CDR3 loop reads CASTNNRQDSPLHF. The CDR3, as DNA: TGTGCCAGCACAAATAACCGACAAGATTCACCCCTCCACTTT.

V gene TRBV5-4 combines with J gene TRBJ1-6; D is perhaps TRBD1 (5 bases). The CDR3 sequence is 15 residues long. V lost 6 bases to trimming and J lost 9 bases, with 19 bases between them. Germline CDR1 is SGHNT and CDR2 is YYREEE (reference sequence). CDR3 amino acids: CASTTVGRGSSPLHF. The CDR3 region has the DNA TGTGCCAGCACCACCGTTGGAAGGGGAAGTTCACCCCTCCACTTT. Full variable domain (outside the CDR3, taken from reference TRBV5-4 and TRBJ1-6): ETGVTQSPTHLIKTRGQQVTLRCSSQSGHNTVSWYQQALGQGPQFIFQYYREEENGRGNFPPRFSGLQFPNYSSELNVNALELDDSALYLCASTTVGRGSSPLHFGNGTRLTVT.

This sequence joins TRBV7-8 and TRBJ1-1, with D hard to call. This CDR3 has 14 amino acids. V shed 2 bases and J shed 2 bases, with 9 bases lying between them. The germline V gene encodes CDR1 SGHVS and CDR2 FQNEAQ. The CDR3 reads CASSLYRVNTEAFF. CDR3 nucleotide sequence: TGTGCCAGCAGCTTATATCGGGTCAACACTGAAGCTTTCTTT.

The chain links TRBV9 to TRBJ2-3, with TRBD2 matching 12 bases. This CDR3 comprises 21 residues. Germline V CDR1 and CDR2: SGDLS, YYNGEE. V was clipped by 2 bases and J by 2 bases; unmatched bases: 18. CDR3 DNA: TGTGCCAGCAGCGTCCTCCCGGCGGCTAGCGGGAGGGCTTCCAACACAGATACGCAGTATTTT. As protein: CASSVLPAASGRASNTDTQYF.

This chain joins TRBV25-1 and TRBJ2-5; D is perhaps TRBD1 (6 bases). CDR1 MGHDK and CDR2 SYGVNS come from the germline V gene. V lost 6 bases to trimming and J lost 0 bases, with 8 bases between them. This CDR3 has 13 amino acids. The CDR3 here is CASRTGNQETQYF. Written as DNA, the CDR3 is TGTGCCAGCAGGACAGGCAACCAAGAGACCCAGTACTTC.